This T cell receptor beta chain comes out of a study of CD8+CD57+ T cells in acquired aplastic anemia. Background on the study: Yields of DNA that came from sorted CD4+ and CD8+ cells averaged about 3.4 ug. General study results and limits: Researchers report that about 28 CD8+ CDR3 sequences appeared in both patients and controls. A significant difference in CD8+ Simpson's diversity between patients and controls was not found.

As to this clonotype: As yet, its antigen is unknown.

The germline CDR1 and CDR2 sequences are LNHDA and SQIVND (reference sequence). The CDR3 covers 12 residues. V gave up 5 bases and J gave up 2 bases, with 6 bases separating them. Genomic DNA, serving as template, underwent TCR beta VDJ and CDR3 profiling. TCRdb independently ran MiXCR on the reads; one entry per CDR3 protein. Altogether approximately 270,000 distinct CDR3 sequences are present, 45% to 65% being singletons, with the ten largest covering 6.5% to 10%. V usage is TRBV19 and J usage is TRBJ1-2; a weak D match, TRBD1 (5 bases). The sequence derives from a human donor with severe aplastic anemia or a healthy control (not recorded which). Sequenced material: sorted CD4+, CD8+, or CD8+CD57+ T cells (not recorded which) from PBMCs. This CDR3 is CASSGANYGYTF. The CDR3 nucleotides read TGTGCCAGTAGTGGGGCCAACTATGGCTACACCTTC.